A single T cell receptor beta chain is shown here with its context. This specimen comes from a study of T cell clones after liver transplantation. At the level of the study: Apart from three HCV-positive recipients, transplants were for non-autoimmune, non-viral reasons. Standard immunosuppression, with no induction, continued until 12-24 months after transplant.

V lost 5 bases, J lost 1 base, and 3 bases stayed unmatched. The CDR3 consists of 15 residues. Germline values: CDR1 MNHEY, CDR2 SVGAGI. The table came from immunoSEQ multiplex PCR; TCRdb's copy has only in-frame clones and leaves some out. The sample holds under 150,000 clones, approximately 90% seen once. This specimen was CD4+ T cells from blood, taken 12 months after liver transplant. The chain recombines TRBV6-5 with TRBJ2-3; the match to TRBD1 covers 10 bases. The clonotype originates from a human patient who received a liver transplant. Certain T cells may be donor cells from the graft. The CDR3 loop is CASSLGQGGTDTQYF. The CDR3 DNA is TGTGCCAGCAGTCTCGGACAGGGGGGCACAGATACGCAGTATTTT.